This T cell receptor beta chain was identified in a study of cytomegalovirus exposure and HLA in healthy donors. A multiplex PCR was run with 60 Vbeta primers and 13 Jbeta primers. TCRdb's table, derived via immunoSEQ multiplex PCR, lists solely in-frame clones and lacks some. The sample has roughly 120,000 clones, roughly 70% seen once; the top ten hold roughly 5.5%. Study-wide results and limits: Versus the 666-donor mean, an Asian-associated ancestry cluster reportedly showed fewer N-insertions in a later analysis. HLA restriction was apparent for most CMV-associated TCR beta chains in a later analysis. Judged likely to be a sequencing artifact was a cluster of highly shared sequence variants.

CDR3 length equals 11 residues. V shed 3 bases and J 8 bases; nucleotides not matched to a gene: 1. The germline V gene has CDR1 GTSNPN and CDR2 SVGIG (reference sequence). This clone showed up just a few times. Its antigen is not known. Sequenced sample: PBMCs. The chain has TRBV30 and TRBJ1-1; 9 bases match TRBD1. The origin of this receptor is a woman in her seventies in good health and CMV-seropositive. DNA of the CDR3: TGTGCCTGGAGGGGACAGGGAGAAGCTTTCTTT. Encoded protein: CAWRGQGEAFF.